What follows is one T cell receptor beta chain and its context. Its antigen is undetermined. Constant-segment primers were used for 5'RACE, and the resulting TCR alpha and TCR beta cDNA libraries carried sample barcodes and UMIs. TCRdb recomputed calls from the 5' RACE reads with MiXCR, one row per CDR3 protein. The table has under 450,000 distinct CDR3 sequences, more than 20% seen once. The sample originates from a study of T-cell memory formation after mild COVID-19. Study outcomes and limitations: A subset of responding clones appeared in pre-infection memory, suggesting cross-reactive memory joined.

Sequenced: PBMCs or a T cell subset sorted from them (not recorded which). The receptor was isolated from a young man who had mild COVID-19 (a few samples of this study predate the infection). Cell type and time point are not known.

The CDR3 spells CASGVAYNEQFF. The DNA for the CDR3 is TGTGCCAGCGGCGTTGCCTACAATGAGCAGTTCTTC. This chain joins TRBV7-2 and TRBJ2-1, with D hard to call. The CDR3 extends over 12 amino acids. CDR1 is SGHTA, CDR2 FQGNSA, per germline. V was clipped by 8 bases and J by 2 bases, with 7 bases between them. Based on the CDR3 plus reference TRBV7-2 and TRBJ2-1, the full variable domain is GAGVSQSPSNKVTEKGKDVELRCDPISGHTALYWYRQSLGQGLEFLIYFQGNSAPDKSGLPSDRFSAERTGGSVSTLTIQRTQQEDSAVYLCASGVAYNEQFFGPGTRLTVL.